The present entry profiles one T cell receptor beta chain with its context. Its antigen is currently unknown. The V and J ends lost 4 bases and 4 bases, in that order; junction bases with no gene match: 4. This CDR3 comprises 14 residues. CDR1 is SGHVS, CDR2 FNYEAQ, per germline. The data belong to a study of cytomegalovirus exposure and HLA in healthy donors. The primer mix had 60 Vbeta and 13 Jbeta primers. This table comes from immunoSEQ multiplex PCR, and its TCRdb copy is limited to in-frame clones, with some not included. This table has 150,000 to 200,000 clones, roughly 80% appearing once. Study-wide results and limits: With DRB1 most and HLA-C fewest, TCR association rates differed between HLA loci in a later analysis. In vitro confirmation showed three CMV-associated chains to be CMV antigen specific.

This receptor was obtained from a human donor in good health. The chain is built from TRBV7-6 and TRBJ2-5; 9 positions agree with TRBD2. Specimen: PBMCs. CDR3 sequence: CASSSTSGGETQYF. The CDR3 region has the DNA TGTGCCAGCAGCTCGACTAGCGGTGGAGAGACCCAGTACTTC.